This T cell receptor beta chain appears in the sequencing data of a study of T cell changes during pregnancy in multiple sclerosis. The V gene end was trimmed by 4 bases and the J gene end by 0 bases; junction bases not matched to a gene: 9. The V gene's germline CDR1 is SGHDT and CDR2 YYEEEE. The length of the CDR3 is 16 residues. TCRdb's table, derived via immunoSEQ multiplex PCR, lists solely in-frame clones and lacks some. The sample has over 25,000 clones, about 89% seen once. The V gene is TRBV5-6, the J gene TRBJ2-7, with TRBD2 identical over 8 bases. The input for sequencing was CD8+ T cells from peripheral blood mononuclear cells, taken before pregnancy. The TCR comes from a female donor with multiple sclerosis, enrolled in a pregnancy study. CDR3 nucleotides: TGTGCCAGCAGCCCGTCGGGGGGGCCCTACTCCTACGAGCAGTACTTC. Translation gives CASSPSGGPYSYEQYF.